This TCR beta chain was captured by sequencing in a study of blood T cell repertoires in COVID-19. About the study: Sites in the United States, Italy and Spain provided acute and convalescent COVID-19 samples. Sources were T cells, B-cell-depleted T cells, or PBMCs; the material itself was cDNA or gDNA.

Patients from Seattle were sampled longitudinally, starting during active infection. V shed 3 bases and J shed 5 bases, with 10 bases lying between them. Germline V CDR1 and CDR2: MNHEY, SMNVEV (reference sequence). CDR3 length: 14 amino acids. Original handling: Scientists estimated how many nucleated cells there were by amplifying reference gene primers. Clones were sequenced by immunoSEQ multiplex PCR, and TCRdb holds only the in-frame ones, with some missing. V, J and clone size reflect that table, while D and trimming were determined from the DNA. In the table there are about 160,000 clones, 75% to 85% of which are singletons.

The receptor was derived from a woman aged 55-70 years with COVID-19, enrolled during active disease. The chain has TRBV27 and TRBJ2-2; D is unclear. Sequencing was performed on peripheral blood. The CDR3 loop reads CASSFQTRTGELFF. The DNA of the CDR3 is TGTGCCAGCAGTTTCCAGACTCGTACCGGGGAGCTGTTTTTT.